This T cell receptor beta chain comes out of a study of blood T cell repertoires in COVID-19. CDR1 and CDR2 from the germline V gene are SGHDT and YYEEEE. CDR3 size: 15 residues. Trimming at V came to 2 bases and at J to 0 bases, leaving 2 bases not matched to a gene. Method: immunoSEQ multiplex PCR; TCRdb's copy keeps in-frame clones and lacks some. The sample has roughly 250,000 clones, 88% seen once. V usage is TRBV5-6 and J usage is TRBJ1-5, with TRBD1 matching 7 bases. Sequencing was performed on peripheral blood. This sequence was found in a woman in her thirties or forties who had recovered from COVID-19. CDR3 sequence reads: CASSFTGDSNQPQHF. CDR3 DNA: TGTGCCAGCAGCTTTACAGGGGATAGCAATCAGCCCCAGCATTTT.